One sample yielded the 29 T cell receptor beta chains listed below, sequenced in a study of cytomegalovirus exposure and HLA in healthy donors (dated by TCRdb to between 2016 and 2019). The library relied on the immunoSEQ multiplex PCR assay. The multiplex PCR relied on a mix of 60 forward primers for TCR Vbeta segments and 13 reverse primers for TCR Jbeta segments. TCRdb took this table from immuneACCESS and kept in-frame rearrangements with V and J called. Such tables lack part of the clones; where checked against another copy, unresolved V genes explain under half of the gap, and the rest is unexplained. The sample records about 190,000 clones, about 80% of which are singletons. Of the sample, about 2.4% falls within the top ten clones. Input material: PBMCs. These receptors were taken from a woman in her fifties or sixties in good health and CMV-seropositive.

This chain connects TRBV9 to TRBJ2-5; 9 bases are shared with TRBD1. There are 14 residues in the CDR3. V lost 2 bases, J lost 5 bases, and 4 bases stayed unmatched. Germline values: CDR1 SGDLS, CDR2 YYNGEE. The CDR3 DNA sequence: TGTGCCAGCAGCGTGGGGACAGGGTACGAGACCCAGTACTTC. This sequence encodes CASSVGTGYETQYF.

The CDR3 coding sequence is TGTGCCAGCAGGAGGACAGAACCACCATATACGCAGTATTTT. Translation: CASRRTEPPYTQYF. The chain couples TRBV6-5 to TRBJ2-3; D is possibly TRBD1 (6 bases). Deletions cut 6 bases from V and 7 bases from J, with 17 bases between. The CDR3 is made up of 14 amino acids. The V gene's germline CDR1 is MNHEY and CDR2 SVGAGI.

This clone showed up just once. Other DNA sequences in this sample translate to the same CDR3. This chain links TRBV27 with TRBJ1-5; 8 positions agree with TRBD1. J was trimmed by 7 bases and V by 5 bases; bases with no gene match: 4. Germline V CDR1 and CDR2: MNHEY, SMNVEV (reference sequence). The CDR3 contains 13 residues. The CDR3 coding sequence is TGTGCCAGCAGTCGACACAGGGGGCAGCCCCAGCATTTT. This translates into CASSRHRGQPQHF.

The chain recombines TRBV6-1 with TRBJ1-5, with 7 bases aligning to TRBD1. J lost 4 bases, V lost 6 bases, and 9 bases had no gene match. This CDR3 spans 15 amino acids. Per the germline V gene, CDR1 is MNHNS and CDR2 is SASEGT. Here the CDR3 reads CASRGRQGQNQPQHF. In DNA form, the CDR3 reads TGTGCCAGCAGGGGGAGACAGGGACAGAATCAGCCCCAGCATTTT.

The chain is built from TRBV29-1 and TRBJ1-4, with D possibly matching TRBD1 (6 bases). The germline CDR1 and CDR2 sequences are SQVTM and ANQGSEA. This CDR3 comprises 14 residues. The germline V and J ends were trimmed by 3 bases and 8 bases, with 16 bases remaining between them. The CDR3 DNA reads as TGCAGCGTTGAGTTTGGCGGGGGCAGGGAAAAACTGTTTTTT. Amino acids: CSVEFGGGREKLFF.

This clone was observed a few times. Compared with germline, one end of the junction differs, possibly owing to a read error. The chain couples TRBV7-7 to TRBJ2-6, with a tentative D call TRBD1 (6 bases). The germline V gene has CDR1 SSHAT and CDR2 FNYEAQ (reference sequence). The CDR3 extends over 17 amino acids. The CDR3 DNA reads TGTGCTAGCAGGGGACACCCGCTCCAAATCGGGGCCAACGTCCTGACTTTC. Its protein is CASRGHPLQIGANVLTF. Full variable domain (missing parts from reference TRBV7-7 and TRBJ2-6): GAGVSQSPRYKVTKRGQDVTLRCDPISSHATLYWYQQALGQGPEFLTYFNYEAQPDKSGLPSDRFSAERPEGSISTLTIQRTEQRDSAMYRCASRGHPLQIGANVLTFGAGSRLTVL.

The chain joins TRBV10-3 to TRBJ1-2; D is unclear. The germline V and J ends were trimmed by 10 bases and 3 bases, with 12 bases remaining between them. The CDR3 loop spans 12 amino acids. Germline V gene sequence: CDR1 ENHRY, CDR2 SYGVKD. The CDR3 DNA reads as TGTGCCACGAGGAACACCGACTATGGCTACACCTTC. Translation: CATRNTDYGYTF.

As for this clone: In the same sample, other DNA sequences code for this CDR3. This chain joins TRBV6-1 and TRBJ1-3; D is possibly TRBD1 (5 bases). The CDR3 length is 14 residues. Trimming took 2 bases from V and 0 from J, leaving 5 bases between them. Germline V gives CDR1 MNHNS, CDR2 SASEGT. CDR3 bases: TGTGCCAGCAGTGAAACAGGCTCTGGAAACACCATATATTTT. This encodes CASSETGSGNTIYF.

J is TRBJ2-7 and V is TRBV5-8; the match to TRBD1 covers 9 bases. With V trimmed by 2 bases and J by 4 bases, 13 bases remained unmatched. The germline V gene has CDR1 SGHTS and CDR2 YDEGEE. The CDR3 totals 17 residues. CDR3 residues: CASSFRLTGGDDYEQYF. The DNA for the CDR3 is TGTGCCAGCAGCTTCAGACTGACAGGGGGTGACGATTACGAGCAGTACTTC.

This sequence joins TRBV4-1 and TRBJ1-2; 9 bases align to TRBD1. CDR1 is MGHRA and CDR2 is YSYEKL in the germline V gene. V gave up 4 bases and J gave up 4 bases; unmatched junction bases: 7. This CDR3 has 15 amino acids. The CDR3: CASSPSQGAVYGYTF. The CDR3 DNA follows: TGCGCCAGCAGCCCGTCACAGGGGGCCGTCTATGGCTACACCTTC.

To note about this clone: At one end, the junction sequence differs from germline, possibly due to a read error. The V gene is TRBV20-1, the J gene TRBJ1-1, with TRBD1 matching 7 bases. This CDR3 has 11 residues. Germline V gene lookup returns CDR1 DFQATT and CDR2 SNEGSKA (reference sequence). The CDR3 coding sequence is TGCAGTGCTAGAGTTACCTCGGGACAGACTTTT. Translation: CSARVTSGQTF.

This sequence joins TRBV6-1 and TRBJ1-1; tentatively, D is TRBD1 (6 bases). Germline V gene sequence: CDR1 MNHNS, CDR2 SASEGT. Deletions cut 4 bases from V and 1 base from J, with 7 bases between. The CDR3 consists of 13 residues. This CDR3 is CASSATGNTEAFF. As DNA, the CDR3 is TGTGCCAGCAGTGCGACAGGGAACACTGAAGCTTTCTTT.

The rearrangement uses TRBV6-5 and TRBJ1-5; possible D gene TRBD1, 6 bases. The CDR3 has 13 residues. The V gene lost 9 bases and the J gene lost 0 bases, with 9 bases spanning the gap. Germline V gene lookup returns CDR1 MNHEY and CDR2 SVGAGI. In DNA, the CDR3 is TGTGCCAGGGGGGGGCGTAGCAATCAGCCCCAGCATTTT. Protein: CARGGRSNQPQHF.

The V gene is TRBV19, the J gene TRBJ2-6, with 8 nucleotides matching TRBD1. V gave up 5 bases and J gave up 1 base; unmatched junction bases: 4. The CDR3 length is 16 residues. Germline CDR1 is LNHDA and CDR2 is SQIVND (reference sequence). This chain's CDR3 is CASSGQGASGANVLTF. As DNA, the CDR3 is TGTGCCAGTAGTGGGCAGGGGGCGTCTGGGGCCAACGTCCTGACTTTC.

The CDR3 coding sequence is TGTGCCAGCAGCTTAAGGCTGGCGGATCAGCCCCAGCATTTT. Residues: CASSLRLADQPQHF. This rearrangement joins TRBV7-2 to TRBJ1-5; D not certain. The CDR3 has 14 residues. Germline V CDR1 and CDR2: SGHTA, FQGNSA. Trimming left V 2 bases short and J 5 bases short, with 10 bases between.

This clone has just one count. This CDR3 reads CASSATGGGVETQYF. The CDR3 region has the DNA TGTGCCAGCAGCGCGACAGGGGGCGGGGTAGAGACCCAGTACTTC. The chain has TRBV6-1 and TRBJ2-5; 10 positions agree with TRBD1. V lost 6 bases and J lost 4; bases outside the gene matches: 8. The CDR3 contains 15 residues. Per germline, CDR1 MNHNS and CDR2 SASEGT.

As to this clone: This sample includes further DNA sequences coding for the same CDR3. The chain carries TRBV9 and TRBJ2-7; the match to TRBD2 covers 13 bases. This CDR3 has 15 residues. Germline lookup yields CDR1 SGDLS and CDR2 YYNGEE. J was trimmed by 3 bases and V by 0 bases; bases with no gene match: 0. Here the CDR3 reads CASSVGTSGGYEQYF. The CDR3 DNA reads TGTGCCAGCAGCGTAGGGACTAGCGGGGGCTACGAGCAGTACTTC.

The rearrangement links TRBV12-2 to TRBJ1-2; TRBD1, the table's D call, was not compared with the DNA. TRBV12-2 is listed as a pseudogene. This CDR3 spans 18 amino acids. As DNA, the CDR3 is TGTGCAAGTCGCTTAGCGGTTCCAGGGGTCGGTTTTCACTATGGCTACACCTTC. This translates into CASRLAVPGVGFHYGYTF.

The CDR3 reads CASSLQRHTGELFF. CDR3 nucleotides: TGTGCCAGCAGCTTACAGCGGCACACCGGGGAGCTGTTTTTT. The rearrangement links TRBV7-2 to TRBJ2-2; tentative D call: TRBD2 (5 bases). CDR1 SGHTA and CDR2 FQGNSA come from the germline V gene. V was pared by 2 bases and J by 3 bases, with 7 bases between. The CDR3 covers 14 residues.

This clone has only a few counts. The chain is built from TRBV19 and TRBJ2-7; 8 bases match TRBD1. Looked up from germline, CDR1 is LNHDA and CDR2 is SQIVND (reference sequence). Germline trimming cut 4 bases from V and 1 base from J; bases unmatched to any gene: 9. This CDR3 is built from 16 residues. The DNA for the CDR3 is TGTGCCAGTAGTAGGATTTGGGGACAGGTATCCTACGAGCAGTACTTC. Its protein is CASSRIWGQVSYEQYF.

The CDR3: CASATGFNYGYTF. For the CDR3, the DNA is TGTGCCAGCGCGACAGGGTTTAACTATGGCTACACCTTC. The rearrangement joins TRBV28 to TRBJ1-2; 7 nucleotides line up with TRBD1. Germline CDR1 reads MDHEN; CDR2 reads SYDVKM. V gave up 8 bases and J gave up 1 base; unmatched junction bases: 4. The CDR3 contains 13 residues.

The chain carries TRBV4-1 and TRBJ2-2, with 8 positions matching TRBD1. This CDR3 contains 18 residues. The germline CDR1 and CDR2 sequences are MGHRA and YSYEKL. V shed 4 bases and J 0 bases; nucleotides not matched to a gene: 10. CDR3 sequence (DNA): TGCGCCAGCAGCCTCGAACCACCAGGGGGCACGAACACCGGGGAGCTGTTTTTT. It translates to CASSLEPPGGTNTGELFF.

This chain links TRBV19 with TRBJ1-1, with 7 bases fitting TRBD1. Trimming cost V 5 bases and J 6 bases; bases outside gene matches: 9. The germline CDR1 and CDR2 sequences are LNHDA and SQIVND (reference sequence). CDR3 size: 14 residues. The CDR3 nucleotides read TGTGCCAGTAGTCTACCGACAGGGCCGGCTGAAGCTTTCTTT. Its translation: CASSLPTGPAEAFF.

The chain employs TRBV6-6 and TRBJ2-7, with 9 bases aligning to TRBD1. V was clipped by 6 bases and J by 6 bases; unmatched bases: 9. This CDR3 has 14 amino acids. Germline CDR1 and CDR2: MNHNY and SVGAGI (reference sequence). The CDR3 sequence is CASSRGQGFGEQYF. The DNA of the CDR3 is TGTGCCAGCAGCCGGGGACAGGGCTTCGGCGAGCAGTACTTC.

This clone was counted between two and nine times. This chain links TRBV7-9 with TRBJ2-5, with D uncertain. V was cut by 5 bases and J by 2 bases, with 9 bases left in between. The CDR3 spans 13 residues. Germline-derived CDR1 and CDR2 are SEHNR and FQNEAQ (reference sequence). As DNA, the CDR3 is TGTGCCAGCAGCGCGACTGTACAAGAGACCCAGTACTTC. Its protein is CASSATVQETQYF.

This chain links TRBV6-5 with TRBJ1-1, with unresolved D. The CDR3 has 14 amino acids. Germline V CDR1 and CDR2: MNHEY, SVGAGI. The V end was cut by 2 bases, the J end by 3 bases, with 10 bases between. The DNA of the CDR3 is TGTGCCAGCAGTTACAGACATATGGACACTGAAGCTTTCTTT. Its protein product is CASSYRHMDTEAFF.

V is TRBV19 and J is TRBJ1-6; 7 bases fit TRBD1. The CDR3 consists of 17 residues. Germline values: CDR1 LNHDA, CDR2 SQIVND (reference sequence). V dropped 6 bases and J dropped 3; count of bases not matched to a gene: 11. The DNA of the CDR3 is TGTGCCAGTAGCGACCCGACAGGGCGCGGCTATAATTCACCCCTCCACTTT. This sequence encodes CASSDPTGRGYNSPLHF. Together with reference TRBV19 and TRBJ1-6, the CDR3 gives the full variable domain: DGGITQSPKYLFRKEGQNVTLSCEQNLNHDAMYWYRQDPGQGLRLIYYSQIVNDFQKGDIAEGYSVSREKKESFPLTVTSAQKNPTAFYLCASSDPTGRGYNSPLHFGNGTRLTVT.

The chain combines TRBV6-1 with TRBJ2-7; D gene ambiguous. V gave up 5 bases and J gave up 6 bases, with 8 bases separating them. Germline CDR1 reads MNHNS; CDR2 reads SASEGT. The CDR3 loop spans 11 amino acids. The CDR3 DNA reads as TGTGCCAGCAGTTTCCTTCGCGAGCAGTACTTC. It specifies CASSFLREQYF.

The rearrangement joins TRBV19 to TRBJ2-7; no clear D gene. Germline V lookup: CDR1 LNHDA, CDR2 SQIVND (reference sequence). V lost 2 bases, J lost 0 bases, and 8 bases lay in between. The CDR3 is made up of 14 amino acids. The CDR3 spells CASSILSPSYEQYF. The CDR3 DNA is TGTGCCAGTAGTATATTAAGCCCCTCCTACGAGCAGTACTTC.